Shown below are 10 T cell receptor beta chains from a single sample sequenced in a study of vaccination effects on CD4 cells after COVID-19. Antigen specificity for these receptors is unknown. TCRdb keeps only in-frame clones here, not all; method: immunoSEQ multiplex PCR. The data contain 24,000 or so clones, around 79% of them singletons. After expansion with viral peptide pools in the ViraFEST assay, antigen-specific CD4+ T cells were sequenced. Cells that had been cultured for 10 days were the source of isolated CD4+ T cells. A positive SARS-CoV-2 PCR test fell between March and December 2020. The material sequenced was CD4+ T cells from PBMCs cultured with HCoV-NL63 spike peptides, taken before COVID-19 vaccination. These receptors all come from a human donor who had a prior SARS-CoV-2 infection.

The chain is built from TRBV11-3 and TRBJ2-2; a weak D match, TRBD2 (6 bases). The V and J ends lost 4 bases and 0 bases respectively, with 15 bases between them. Germline V CDR1 and CDR2: SGHNT, YENEEA. CDR3 length: 17 residues. The CDR3 here is CASSSRPGLPNTGELFF. CDR3 nucleotide sequence: TGTGCCAGCAGCTCACGTCCGGGACTGCCGAACACCGGGGAGCTGTTTTTT.

Concerning this clone itself: Mismatch with germline at one junction end may stem from a read error. CDR3 nucleotide sequence: TGTGCCAGCTCACCTACCCTCGGACTGCCTACGCATTTT. Residues: CASSPTLGLPTHF. V gene TRBV18 combines with J gene TRBJ1-3, with D unresolved. The V gene's germline CDR1 is KGHSH and CDR2 LQKENI. This CDR3 is 13 amino acids long.

The chain is built from TRBV12-5 and TRBJ2-1; 9 bases map to TRBD2. The CDR3 length is 16 residues. The ends lost 1 base at V and 9 bases at J; junction bases unmatched: 10. Germline V lookup: CDR1 LGHNT, CDR2 FRNRAP. The CDR3 is CASGLEIGLAFSEQFF. The CDR3 coding sequence is TGTGCTAGTGGTTTGGAAATTGGACTAGCGTTCTCTGAGCAGTTCTTC.

The V gene is TRBV19, the J gene TRBJ2-6, with a weak D call TRBD1 (6 bases). V was cut by 4 bases and J by 0 bases, with 10 bases left in between. This CDR3 is 16 amino acids long. CDR1 LNHDA and CDR2 SQIVND come from the germline V gene (reference sequence). The DNA for the CDR3 is TGTGCCAGTAGTAAAAACAGGGTCTCTGGGGCCAACGTCCTGACTTTC. It translates to CASSKNRVSGANVLTF. The full variable domain, with the rest looked up from reference TRBV19 and TRBJ2-6, is DGGITQSPKYLFRKEGQNVTLSCEQNLNHDAMYWYRQDPGQGLRLIYYSQIVNDFQKGDIAEGYSVSREKKESFPLTVTSAQKNPTAFYLCASSKNRVSGANVLTFGAGSRLTVL.

Comment on this clone: Distinct nucleotide sequences in the sample also encode this CDR3. The rearrangement links TRBV18 to TRBJ2-7; no clear D. The V gene's germline CDR1 is KGHSH and CDR2 LQKENI. V was clipped by 2 bases and J by 0 bases, with 2 bases between them. The CDR3 runs to 12 residues. CDR3 region: CASSPSSYEQYF. DNA of the CDR3: TGTGCCAGCTCACCAAGCTCCTACGAGCAGTACTTC. The full variable domain, rest sourced from reference TRBV18 and TRBJ2-7, is NAGVMQNPRHLVRRRGQEARLRCSPMKGHSHVYWYRQLPEEGLKFMVYLQKENIIDESGMPKERFSAEFPKEGPSILRIQQVVRGDSAAYFCASSPSSYEQYFGPGTRLTVT.

There are a few counts of this clone. The chain links TRBV6-6 to TRBJ1-2; D gene unclear. This CDR3 spans 11 amino acids. Deletions cut 5 bases from V and 2 bases from J, with 3 bases between. Germline loops: CDR1 MNHNY, CDR2 SVGAGI (reference sequence). The chain's CDR3 is CASSLNYGYTF. For the CDR3, the DNA is TGTGCCAGCAGTCTCAACTATGGCTACACCTTC.

This clone occurred a few times. The chain is built from TRBV7-8 and TRBJ1-5; a possible D gene is TRBD1 (5 bases). This CDR3 region has 15 residues. CDR1 is SGHVS, CDR2 FQNEAQ, per germline. The ends were cut back, 2 bases at V and 9 bases at J, with 17 bases in the middle. The CDR3 nucleotides read TGTGCCAGCAGCTTACGGGCCGGAGGAGGGGTGCCCCAGCATTTT. This encodes CASSLRAGGGVPQHF.

This chain uses TRBV6-5 with TRBJ1-1, with TRBD1 as a possible D gene (6 bases). Trimming left V 5 bases short and J 6 bases short, with 16 bases between. The germline V gene encodes CDR1 MNHEY and CDR2 SVGAGI. The CDR3 loop spans 14 amino acids. The CDR3 is CASSTEGVFSEAFF. The CDR3 bases are TGTGCCAGCAGTACGGAGGGGGTTTTCTCTGAAGCTTTCTTT.

The chain is built from TRBV30 and TRBJ2-3; D possibly corresponds to TRBD2 (5 bases). Germline CDR1 and CDR2: GTSNPN and SVGIG (reference sequence). Deletions cut 0 bases from V and 9 bases from J, with 7 bases between. The CDR3 length is 11 residues. The CDR3 protein is CAWSVWETQYF. The CDR3 coding sequence is TGTGCCTGGAGTGTCTGGGAGACGCAGTATTTT.

V and J are TRBV12-3 or TRBV12-4 and TRBJ1-1; the D is unclear. This CDR3 contains 13 residues. V lost 6 bases and J 1 base, leaving 9 bases between the germline ends. Here the CDR3 DNA reads TGTGCCAGCAGCGTGGTGGGGAACACTGAAGCTTTCTTT. Translated, it gives CASSVVGNTEAFF.